This TCR beta chain is from a study of PD-1 blockade in classical Hodgkin lymphoma. Each patient relapsed following autologous stem cell transplantation, and prior brentuximab vedotin exposure differed. Study conclusions and caveats: Repertoire difference causes, possibly disease activity or prior therapy, remain undefined.

Remarks on this clone: Its specificity is not known.

Generated by immunoSEQ multiplex PCR, the TCRdb table keeps only in-frame clones and is missing some. The data contain tens of thousands of clones, roughly 87% of them singletons. The V gene's germline CDR1 is SGHRS and CDR2 YFSETQ. The CDR3 length is 15 residues. J lost 7 bases, V lost 4 bases, and 5 bases had no gene match. The source of this sequence is a human donor with classical Hodgkin lymphoma. This sequence joins TRBV5-1 and TRBJ2-1, with 13 bases fitting TRBD2. The source material was peripheral blood mononuclear cells (PBMCs), sampled before the second cycle of nivolumab. Here the CDR3 DNA reads TGCGCCAGCAGCCTCGGGACTAGCGGGATAAATGAGCAGTTCTTC. Translated, it gives CASSLGTSGINEQFF.